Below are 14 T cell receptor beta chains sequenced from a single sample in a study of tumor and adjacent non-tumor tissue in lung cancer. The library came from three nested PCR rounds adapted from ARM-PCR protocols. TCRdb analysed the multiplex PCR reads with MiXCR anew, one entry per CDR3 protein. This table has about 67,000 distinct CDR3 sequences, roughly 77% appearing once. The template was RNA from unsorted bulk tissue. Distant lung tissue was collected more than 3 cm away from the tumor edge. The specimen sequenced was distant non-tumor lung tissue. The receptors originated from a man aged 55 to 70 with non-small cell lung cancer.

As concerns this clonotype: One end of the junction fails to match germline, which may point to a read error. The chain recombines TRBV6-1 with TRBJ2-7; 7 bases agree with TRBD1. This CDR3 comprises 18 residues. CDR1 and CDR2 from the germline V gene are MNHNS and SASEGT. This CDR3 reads CANSYEPGQRLSSYEQYF. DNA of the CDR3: TGTGCCAACAGTTACGAACCGGGACAGCGGCTAAGTTCCTACGAGCAGTACTTC.

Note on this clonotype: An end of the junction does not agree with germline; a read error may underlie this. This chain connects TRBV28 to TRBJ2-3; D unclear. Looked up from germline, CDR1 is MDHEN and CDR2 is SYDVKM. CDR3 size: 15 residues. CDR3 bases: TGTGCCAGCAGTTTCGGATACTTCAACACAGATACGCAGTATTTC. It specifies CASSFGYFNTDTQYF.

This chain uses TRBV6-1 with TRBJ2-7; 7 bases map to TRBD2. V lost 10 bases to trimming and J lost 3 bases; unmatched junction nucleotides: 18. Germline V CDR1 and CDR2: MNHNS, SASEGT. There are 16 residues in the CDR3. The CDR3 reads CANTGQGLGDYYEQYF. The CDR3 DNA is TGTGCCAACACCGGTCAGGGTCTAGGGGACTACTACGAGCAGTACTTC.

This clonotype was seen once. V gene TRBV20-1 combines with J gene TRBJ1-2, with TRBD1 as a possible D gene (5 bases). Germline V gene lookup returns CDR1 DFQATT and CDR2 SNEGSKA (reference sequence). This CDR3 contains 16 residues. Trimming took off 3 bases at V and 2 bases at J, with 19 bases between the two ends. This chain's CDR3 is CSASLKGRQENYGYTF. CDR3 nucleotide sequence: TGCAGTGCTAGTCTTAAGGGGCGCCAAGAGAACTATGGCTACACCTTC.

The CDR3 nucleotides are TGTGCCAGCAGTTACAATATACGCGGGAGTTCCCCCCCTGAGTATTTCTTC. Its translation is CASSYNIRGSSPPEYFF. The V and J genes are TRBV6-2 or TRBV6-3 and TRBJ2-1; 7 nucleotides align to TRBD2. The length of the CDR3 is 17 residues. CDR1 and CDR2 (germline): MNHEY, SVGEGT. V lost 2 bases, J lost 16 bases, and 23 bases stayed unmatched.

The CDR3 loop is CASTPSCTDTQYF. For the CDR3, the DNA is TGTGCCAGCACCCCAAGTTGCACAGATACGCAGTATTTT. This chain uses TRBV28 with TRBJ2-3; D uncertain. This CDR3 contains 13 residues. Germline-derived CDR1 and CDR2 are MDHEN and SYDVKM. V gave up 7 bases and J gave up 1 base, with 9 bases separating them.

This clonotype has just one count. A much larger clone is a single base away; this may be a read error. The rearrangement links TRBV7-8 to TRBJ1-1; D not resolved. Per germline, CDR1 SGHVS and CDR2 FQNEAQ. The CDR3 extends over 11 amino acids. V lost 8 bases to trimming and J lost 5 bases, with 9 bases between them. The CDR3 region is CASQNRTEAFF. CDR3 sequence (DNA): TGTGCCAGCCAAAATAGGACTGAAGCTTTCTTT.

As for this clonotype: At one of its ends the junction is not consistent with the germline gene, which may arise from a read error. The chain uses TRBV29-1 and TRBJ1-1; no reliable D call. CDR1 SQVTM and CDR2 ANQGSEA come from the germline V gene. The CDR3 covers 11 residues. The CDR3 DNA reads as TGCCGCGTTAGGGTAGGCACTGAAGCTTTCTTT. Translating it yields CRVRVGTEAFF. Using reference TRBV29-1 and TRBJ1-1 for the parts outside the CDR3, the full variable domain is SAVISQKPSRDICQRGTSLTIQCQVDSQVTMMFWYRQQPGQSLTLIATANQGSEATYESGFVIDKFPISRPNLTFSTLTVSNMSPEDSSIYLCRVRVGTEAFFGQGTRLTVV.

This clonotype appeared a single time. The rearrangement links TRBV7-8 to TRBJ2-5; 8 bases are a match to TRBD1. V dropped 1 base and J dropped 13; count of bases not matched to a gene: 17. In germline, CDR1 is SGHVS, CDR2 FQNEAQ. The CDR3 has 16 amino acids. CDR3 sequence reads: CASSLDGTGQGKSPYF. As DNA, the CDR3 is TGTGCCAGCAGCTTAGACGGGACAGGTCAAGGGAAGAGCCCGTACTTC.

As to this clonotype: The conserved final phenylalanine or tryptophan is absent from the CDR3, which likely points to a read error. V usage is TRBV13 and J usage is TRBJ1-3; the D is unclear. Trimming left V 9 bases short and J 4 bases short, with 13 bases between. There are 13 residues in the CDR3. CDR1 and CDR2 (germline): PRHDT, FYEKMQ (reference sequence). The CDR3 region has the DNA TGTGCCAGGAGCCTACTTGGAGGAAACACCATATATTAT. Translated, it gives CARSLLGGNTIYY.

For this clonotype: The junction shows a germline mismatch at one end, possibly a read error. The CDR3 coding sequence is TGTAGCGCCCGGGACCCCGTGGAGACTGAAGCTTTCTTT. As protein: CSARDPVETEAFF. This chain uses TRBV29-1 with TRBJ1-1, with D possibly matching TRBD1 (5 bases). The CDR3 covers 13 residues. Per germline, CDR1 SQVTM and CDR2 ANQGSEA.

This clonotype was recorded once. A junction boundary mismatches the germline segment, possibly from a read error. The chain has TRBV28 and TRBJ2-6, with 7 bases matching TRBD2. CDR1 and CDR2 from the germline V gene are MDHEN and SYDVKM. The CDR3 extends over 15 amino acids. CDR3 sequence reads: CSSGMGLLGANVLTF. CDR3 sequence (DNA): TGTTCCAGCGGGATGGGGCTCCTCGGGGCCAACGTCCTGACTTTC. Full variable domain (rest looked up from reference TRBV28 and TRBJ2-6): DVKVTQSSRYLVKRTGEKVFLECVQDMDHENMFWYRQDPGLGLRLIYFSYDVKMKEKGDIPEGYSVSREKKERFSLILESASTNQTSMYLCSSGMGLLGANVLTFGAGSRLTVL.

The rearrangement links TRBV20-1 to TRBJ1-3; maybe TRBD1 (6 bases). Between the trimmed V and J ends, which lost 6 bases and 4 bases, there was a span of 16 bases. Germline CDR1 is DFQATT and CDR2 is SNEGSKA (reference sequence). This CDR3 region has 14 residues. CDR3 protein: CSARDGGPGNTIYF. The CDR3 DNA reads TGCAGTGCACGGGACGGGGGGCCCGGAAACACCATATATTTT.

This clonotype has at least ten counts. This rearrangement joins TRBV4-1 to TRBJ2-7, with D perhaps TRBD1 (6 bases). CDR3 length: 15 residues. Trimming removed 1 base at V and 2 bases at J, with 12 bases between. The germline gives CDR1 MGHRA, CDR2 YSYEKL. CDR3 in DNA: TGCGCCAGCAGCCAAGGCCACGGGGACACCTACGAGCAGTACTTC. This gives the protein CASSQGHGDTYEQYF.